A single sample is the source of the 16 T cell receptor beta chains below, sequenced in a study of OX40 agonist ivuxolimab in advanced cancers. Using immunoSEQ multiplex PCR, the repertoire was profiled, and TCRdb retains in-frame clones only, with some absent. The sample yields around 37,000 clones, roughly 76% seen once. The sequenced sample was CD4+ or CD8+ T cells sorted from blood, obtained in a trial of the OX40 agonist ivuxolimab. These receptors all stem from an adult with an advanced solid tumor such as melanoma, head and neck, liver or kidney cancer.

This sequence joins TRBV28 and TRBJ1-2, with 8 bases lining up with TRBD1. V dropped 5 bases and J dropped 7; count of bases not matched to a gene: 9. Germline V gene data show CDR1 as MDHEN and CDR2 as SYDVKM. The CDR3 spans 14 residues. For the CDR3, the DNA is TGTGCCAGCAGTCCCGGACAGGGATTGTTTGGCTACACCTTC. This sequence encodes CASSPGQGLFGYTF.

The V and J genes are TRBV7-2 and TRBJ2-7; D is tentatively TRBD1 or TRBD2 (5 bases each). The CDR3 totals 14 residues. Germline lookup yields CDR1 SGHTA and CDR2 FQGNSA. V was trimmed by 1 base and J by 9 bases, leaving 16 bases between them. CDR3 sequence reads: CASSLEKARGRQYF. In nucleotides, the CDR3 is TGTGCCAGCAGCTTAGAGAAGGCCCGGGGACGGCAGTACTTC. Based on the CDR3 plus reference TRBV7-2 and TRBJ2-7, the full variable domain is GAGVSQSPSNKVTEKGKDVELRCDPISGHTALYWYRQSLGQGLEFLIYFQGNSAPDKSGLPSDRFSAERTGGSVSTLTIQRTQQEDSAVYLCASSLEKARGRQYFGPGTRLTVT.

The chain's CDR3 is CASRYTRENEQFF. CDR3 bases: TGTGCCAGCAGGTATACCAGAGAAAATGAGCAGTTCTTC. The V and J genes are TRBV6-6 and TRBJ2-1; D not resolved. CDR3 size: 13 residues. Trimming left V 6 bases short and J 7 bases short, with 13 bases between. Germline V lookup: CDR1 MNHNY, CDR2 SVGAGI (reference sequence).

The chain links TRBV6-1 to TRBJ2-5; 7 positions match TRBD1. The end of the DNA is better explained by TRBJ2-7, so the J call may be wrong. CDR3 length: 16 amino acids. The germline CDR1 and CDR2 sequences are MNHNS and SASEGT. CDR3 region: CASSEVGDSFSYEQYF. The CDR3 nucleotides are TGTGCCAGCAGTGAAGTCGGGGACAGCTTCTCCTACGAGCAGTACTTC.

The V call is TRBV16, the J call TRBJ1-1; possible D gene TRBD1, 6 bases. The CDR3 runs 16 residues. The V end was cut by 5 bases, the J end by 6 bases, with 22 bases between. Germline V CDR1 and CDR2: KGHSY, FQNENV. CDR3 in amino acids: CASSISGTPGVAEAFF. The CDR3 DNA reads TGTGCCAGCAGCATATCCGGGACACCGGGAGTAGCTGAAGCTTTCTTT.

This chain uses TRBV27 with TRBJ2-1; TRBD2 aligns across 8 bases. The CDR3 sequence is 17 residues long. Germline loops: CDR1 MNHEY, CDR2 SMNVEV (reference sequence). J gave up 3 bases and V 2 bases, and 9 bases lay outside the gene matches. The CDR3 here is CASSLMVPGGSYNEQFF. The CDR3 nucleotides are TGTGCCAGCAGTTTAATGGTCCCGGGAGGGAGCTACAATGAGCAGTTCTTC.

The chain links TRBV28 to TRBJ2-7; 11 nucleotides agree with TRBD2. Germline CDR1 reads MDHEN; CDR2 reads SYDVKM. Unmatched junction bases numbered 5, after V lost 3 bases and J lost 4 bases. The CDR3 is 15 amino acids. CDR3 nucleotides: TGTGCCAGCAGTTTCTTGACTAGCGGGAAGTACGAGCAGTACTTC. Protein: CASSFLTSGKYEQYF.

V usage is TRBV18 and J usage is TRBJ2-6; TRBD1 matches 9 bases. There are 19 residues in the CDR3. V gave up 6 bases and J gave up 0 bases; unmatched junction bases: 12. The V gene's germline CDR1 is KGHSH and CDR2 LQKENI. This chain's CDR3 is CASSPVQGARSSGANVLTF. DNA of the CDR3: TGTGCCAGCTCGCCGGTACAGGGGGCTCGGAGCTCTGGGGCCAACGTCCTGACTTTC.

The chain joins TRBV28 to TRBJ1-4; no clear D. Trimming stripped 8 bases from V and 7 bases from J, with 14 bases between. The CDR3 loop spans 13 amino acids. Per germline, CDR1 MDHEN and CDR2 SYDVKM. The CDR3 region is CASYHRELEKLFF. In nucleotides, the CDR3 is TGTGCCAGCTACCACCGGGAGCTTGAAAAACTGTTTTTT.

In this sample, this clone turned up once. The chain joins TRBV7-3 to TRBJ2-1; D is ambiguous. There are 12 residues in the CDR3. The germline gives CDR1 SGHTA, CDR2 FQGTGA. V lost 2 bases to trimming and J lost 7 bases, with 6 bases between them. CDR3 protein: CASSLVRNEQFF. The CDR3 nucleotides read TGTGCCAGCAGCTTAGTTCGAAATGAGCAGTTCTTC.

The V and J genes are TRBV7-3 and TRBJ2-1, with D perhaps TRBD2 (6 bases). The germline V and J ends were trimmed by 2 bases and 1 base, with 12 bases remaining between them. This CDR3 has 16 amino acids. Germline-derived CDR1 and CDR2 are SGHTA and FQGTGA. CDR3 DNA sequence: TGTGCCAGCAGCTTAGACGGGGGACTTTCCTACAATGAGCAGTTCTTC. It yields the protein CASSLDGGLSYNEQFF.

The chain couples TRBV7-2 to TRBJ2-7; tentatively, D is TRBD1 (5 bases). Trimming stripped 2 bases from V and 3 bases from J, with 5 bases between. Germline CDR1 reads SGHTA; CDR2 reads FQGNSA. This CDR3 contains 12 residues. CDR3 region: CASSLQGYEQYF. The DNA for the CDR3 is TGTGCCAGCAGCTTACAGGGCTACGAGCAGTACTTC.

The chain couples TRBV4-1 to TRBJ2-3, with TRBD2 matching over 9 bases. Germline V CDR1 and CDR2: MGHRA, YSYEKL. This CDR3 comprises 16 residues. J was trimmed by 5 bases and V by 4 bases; bases with no gene match: 10. The CDR3 nucleotides are TGCGCCAGCAGCCCCGGGAGCGGGGGGATCCTAGATACGCAGTATTTT. Amino acids: CASSPGSGGILDTQYF.

In its sample, this clone was seen a few times. This CDR3 is CASSQGSNPLGSEQYF. CDR3 bases: TGCGCCAGCAGCCAAGGGAGTAATCCATTGGGGAGCGAGCAGTACTTC. This chain links TRBV4-1 with TRBJ2-7; D possibly corresponds to TRBD2 (5 bases). CDR1 and CDR2 (germline): MGHRA, YSYEKL. The CDR3 runs 16 residues. Deletions cut 1 base from V and 6 bases from J, with 19 bases between.

The V call is TRBV9, the J call TRBJ2-2, with D perhaps being TRBD1 or TRBD2 (5 bases each). Germline CDR1 reads SGDLS; CDR2 reads YYNGEE. V shed 3 bases and J shed 5 bases, with 8 bases lying between them. There are 13 residues in the CDR3. The CDR3 sequence: CASSERGTGELFF. The CDR3 region has the DNA TGTGCCAGCAGCGAGAGGGGTACCGGGGAGCTGTTTTTT.

The chain joins TRBV29-1 to TRBJ1-2; 7 nucleotides align to TRBD1. The CDR3 covers 12 residues. Germline V gives CDR1 SQVTM, CDR2 ANQGSEA. V shed 2 bases, J shed 8 bases, and the junction held 5 bases outside the gene matches. CDR3 sequence (DNA): TGCAGCGTTGAATTCAGGGGGGGAGGCTACACCTTC. Encoded protein: CSVEFRGGGYTF. The full variable domain, its missing parts supplied by reference TRBV29-1 and TRBJ1-2, is SAVISQKPSRDICQRGTSLTIQCQVDSQVTMMFWYRQQPGQSLTLIATANQGSEATYESGFVIDKFPISRPNLTFSTLTVSNMSPEDSSIYLCSVEFRGGGYTFGSGTRLTVV.